This T cell receptor (beta chain) was sequenced in a study of blood T cell repertoires in COVID-19. This clone is labeled medium-sized. Profiled with immunoSEQ multiplex PCR; TCRdb holds only in-frame clones, not every one. The sample carries 65,000 to 90,000 clones, about nine tenths recorded once. With V trimmed by 4 bases and J by 1 base, 6 bases remained unmatched. CDR1 is SEHNR, CDR2 FQNEAQ, per germline (reference sequence). CDR3 length: 15 amino acids. Material: peripheral blood. The TCR comes from a man aged 50 to 59 with acute or convalescent COVID-19. V usage is TRBV7-9 and J usage is TRBJ1-2; 7 positions match TRBD1. CDR3 protein: CASSSGTEYNYGYTF. CDR3 sequence (DNA): TGTGCCAGCAGCTCCGGGACAGAATATAACTATGGCTACACCTTC.